These T cell receptor beta chains were read from a single sample in a study of blood T cell repertoires in COVID-19. Generated by immunoSEQ multiplex PCR, the TCRdb table keeps only in-frame clones and is missing some. This table has roughly 670,000 clones, over 80% appearing once. Sequenced: peripheral blood. The receptors derive from a young woman with acute or convalescent COVID-19. Each CDR3 is given without its conserved first and last residue.

j_call: TRBJ1-4; v_call: TRBV11-2; cdr3_aa: ASSHGRRREKLF
j_call: TRBJ2-7; v_call: TRBV5-6; cdr3_aa: ASSRGGYSYEQY
j_call: TRBJ1-2; v_call: TRBV6-5; cdr3_aa: ASQGLGAYGYT
j_call: TRBJ2-7; v_call: TRBV9; cdr3_aa: ASSVGLGSYEQY
j_call: TRBJ1-5; v_call: TRBV7-2; cdr3_aa: ASSQKDNFGQPQH
j_call: TRBJ1-6; v_call: TRBV9; cdr3_aa: ASSLTGTGEINSPLH
j_call: TRBJ1-1; v_call: TRBV7-2; cdr3_aa: ASSLARGNTEAF
j_call: TRBJ2-7; v_call: TRBV6-1; cdr3_aa: ASSEVQFSPSYEQY
j_call: TRBJ1-4; v_call: TRBV12-3/TRBV12-4; cdr3_aa: ASSRGVLEKLF
j_call: TRBJ1-1; v_call: TRBV18; cdr3_aa: ASSVAVAQNTEAF
j_call: TRBJ1-1; v_call: TRBV30; cdr3_aa: AWSRITEAF
j_call: TRBJ2-2; v_call: TRBV9; cdr3_aa: ASSVGAEGELF
j_call: TRBJ2-2; v_call: TRBV10-3; cdr3_aa: AIRTVLENTGELF
j_call: TRBJ1-2; v_call: TRBV9; cdr3_aa: ASSPGQGHGYT
j_call: TRBJ1-4; v_call: TRBV25-1; cdr3_aa: ASSDATGQGVKKLF